This is a list of T cell receptor beta chains from one sample in a study of CD8+ T cells in alopecia areata. Profiled with immunoSEQ multiplex PCR; TCRdb holds only in-frame clones, not every one. The sample lists a few hundred thousand clones; more than 30% were seen once. The sequencing here drew on CD4+ T cells sorted from blood, taken at approximately week 31, from a patient treated with tofacitinib. These receptors originate from a human donor with alopecia areata. CDR3s include the opening cysteine and the closing phenylalanine or tryptophan. The order of the fields is J gene, V gene, CDR3 protein.

>TRBJ2-2|TRBV7-3
CASSSPGQGYTGELFF
>TRBJ2-7|TRBV6-6
CASSYSADLYEQYF
>TRBJ1-4|TRBV5-1
CASSFAGAGEKLFF
>TRBJ2-2|TRBV5-6
CASSLRQANTGELFF
>TRBJ2-3|TRBV11-2
CASSSRLAGPDTQYF
>TRBJ2-6|TRBV6-5
CASRGANSGANVLTF
>TRBJ1-2|TRBV4-1
CASSQPASGSNYGYTF
>TRBJ2-7|TRBV2
CASSAEAAYEQYF
>TRBJ2-1|TRBV7-9
CASSLTSSNEQFF
>TRBJ1-5|TRBV6-5
CASRQDRDNQPQHF
>TRBJ2-7|TRBV7-2
CASSPRSGTAYEQYF
>TRBJ2-5|TRBV11-2
CASSRAGETQYF
>TRBJ2-7|TRBV6-1
CASSENFGGYEQYF
>TRBJ2-5|TRBV4-1
CASSHTSSGETQYF
>TRBJ1-1|TRBV29-1
CSVALEVAFF
>TRBJ1-6|TRBV18
CASSPDRARNSPLHF
>TRBJ2-5|TRBV6-1
CASTTLTGWETQYF
>TRBJ1-2|TRBV29-1
CSVEPRYAKSYGYTF
>TRBJ2-5|TRBV7-9
CASSRDRGETQYF
>TRBJ2-5|TRBV29-1
CSVRLADQETQYF
>TRBJ2-1|TRBV25-1
CASSEYGASGSYNEQFF
>TRBJ2-1|TRBV4-1
CASSRGQGPYNEQFF
>TRBJ1-1|TRBV7-6
CASSLATRKNTEAFF
>TRBJ2-7|TRBV6-6
CASSYARGTSGYEQYF
>TRBJ2-1|TRBV30
CAWSVAGGYNEQFF
>TRBJ1-2|TRBV29-1
CSVLTGEHYGYTF
>TRBJ2-7|TRBV29-1
CSVVNRGPYEQYF
>TRBJ1-1|TRBV18
CASSPRDSNPNTEAFF
>TRBJ2-7|TRBV30
CAWMTIGSYEQYF
>TRBJ2-1|TRBV7-2
CASSLGPPRVNEQFF
>TRBJ1-2|TRBV7-9
CATQGAKTYGYTF
>TRBJ2-5|TRBV30
CAWSVAGKETQYF
>TRBJ1-5|TRBV7-3
CASSSASNQPQHF
>TRBJ1-1|TRBV6-5
CASSYLQANTEAFF
>TRBJ1-1|TRBV7-9
CASSSPTYEAFF
>TRBJ1-2|TRBV30
CAWNGNYGYTF
>TRBJ2-3|TRBV11-1
CASSTTGQRPQYF
>TRBJ2-5|TRBV5-1
CASSRVVGILQETQYF
>TRBJ1-6|TRBV30
CAWSIGTTNSPLHF
>TRBJ1-2|TRBV30
CAWSGADYGYTF